These 24 T cell receptor beta chains came from one sample sequenced in a study of naive CD8 T cells in extremely preterm neonates. Data came from immunoSEQ multiplex PCR; TCRdb stores just in-frame clones and leaves some out. The profile shows approximately 5,000 clones, around 97% of them singletons. Material for sequencing was naive CD8+ T cells from blood. The origin of the receptors is a human donor in good health.

The chain has TRBV9 and TRBJ2-1; D uncertain. The CDR3 has 12 amino acids. The V end was cut by 2 bases, the J end by 8 bases, with 8 bases between. The V gene's germline CDR1 is SGDLS and CDR2 YYNGEE. The CDR3 here is CASSVRLHEQFF. The CDR3 DNA is TGTGCCAGCAGCGTGCGCTTGCATGAGCAGTTCTTC.

The chain carries TRBV5-6 and TRBJ1-2; 7 positions agree with TRBD1. The CDR3 covers 14 residues. V lost 4 bases to trimming and J lost 4 bases; unmatched junction nucleotides: 7. Per the germline V gene, CDR1 is SGHDT and CDR2 is YYEEEE. CDR3 in DNA: TGTGCCAGCAGCGGTGCCGGGACAGCCTATGGCTACACCTTC. This encodes CASSGAGTAYGYTF.

The gene calls are TRBV5-6 and TRBJ1-5; 8 bases are a match to TRBD1. J gave up 4 bases and V 4 bases, and 7 bases lay outside the gene matches. CDR1 SGHDT and CDR2 YYEEEE come from the germline V gene. This CDR3 has 15 residues. In DNA, the CDR3 is TGTGCCAGCAGCCTGACAGGGGTAATGAATCAGCCCCAGCATTTT. It translates to CASSLTGVMNQPQHF.

The CDR3 is CASSRSQGITGELFF. CDR3 nucleotide sequence: TGTGCCAGCAGCAGAAGCCAGGGTATCACCGGGGAGCTGTTTTTT. V and J are TRBV7-9 and TRBJ2-2; possibly TRBD1 for D (5 bases). In germline, CDR1 is SEHNR, CDR2 FQNEAQ (reference sequence). Trimming removed 5 bases from V and 4 bases from J, with 14 bases in between. The CDR3 loop spans 15 amino acids.

The chain is built from TRBV10-3 and TRBJ1-3; D possibly corresponds to TRBD1 (6 bases). Trimming removed 8 bases from V and 4 bases from J, with 9 bases in between. CDR3 size: 12 residues. Germline CDR1 is ENHRY and CDR2 is SYGVKD. CDR3 residues: CAIPGAGNTIYF. In DNA, the CDR3 is TGTGCCATCCCAGGGGCAGGAAACACCATATATTTT.

The chain carries TRBV4-3 and TRBJ1-1; 7 positions match TRBD1. The CDR3 covers 15 residues. The germline V gene encodes CDR1 LGHNA and CDR2 YSLEER. J lost 6 bases, V lost 3 bases, and 10 bases had no gene match. CDR3 sequence reads: CASSHGPTGEPEAFF. In nucleotides, the CDR3 is TGCGCCAGCAGCCATGGGCCCACAGGGGAACCTGAAGCTTTCTTT.

V is TRBV27 and J is TRBJ1-2, with 7 positions matching TRBD1. There are 13 residues in the CDR3. J gave up 4 bases and V 6 bases, and 5 bases lay outside the gene matches. Looked up from germline, CDR1 is MNHEY and CDR2 is SMNVEV (reference sequence). CDR3: CASRTTGTYGYTF. CDR3 sequence (DNA): TGTGCCAGCAGGACGACAGGGACCTATGGCTACACCTTC.

The chain employs TRBV4-3 and TRBJ1-2; a possible D gene is TRBD1 (6 bases). CDR1 is LGHNA, CDR2 YSLEER, per germline. CDR3 length: 15 amino acids. Trimming took 4 bases from V and 6 from J, leaving 18 bases between them. Here the CDR3 reads CASSRLRGKGDGYTF. CDR3 coding DNA: TGCGCCAGCAGCCGCCTCAGGGGAAAGGGCGATGGCTACACCTTC.

V and J are TRBV19 and TRBJ2-6, with D hard to call. CDR3 length: 15 amino acids. V was shortened by 4 bases and J by 0 bases, with 7 bases between the two germline ends. Per the germline V gene, CDR1 is LNHDA and CDR2 is SQIVND (reference sequence). For the CDR3, the DNA is TGTGCCAGTAGTAGGCCCCCCTCTGGGGCCAACGTCCTGACTTTC. As protein: CASSRPPSGANVLTF.

V usage is TRBV2 and J usage is TRBJ2-1, with 11 nucleotides matching TRBD2. CDR1 is SNHLY and CDR2 is FYNNEI in the germline V gene. V trimming: 5 bases; J trimming: 5 bases; junction bases outside the gene matches: 8. CDR3 length: 16 residues. The DNA of the CDR3 is TGTGCCAGCAGTCAAGTTACTAGCGGGGGCAACAATGAGCAGTTCTTC. It translates to CASSQVTSGGNNEQFF.

The chain employs TRBV4-2 and TRBJ2-2, with 13 positions matching TRBD2. CDR1 LGHNA and CDR2 YNFKEQ come from the germline V gene. The CDR3 runs to 16 residues. V was clipped by 5 bases and J by 6 bases; unmatched bases: 6. CDR3 sequence reads: CASSSLAGGPSGELFF. The CDR3 DNA is TGTGCCAGCAGCTCACTAGCGGGGGGGCCCTCCGGGGAGCTGTTTTTT.

The chain employs TRBV11-3 and TRBJ2-1; 12 bases are a match to TRBD2. CDR1 is SGHNT, CDR2 YENEEA, per germline. This CDR3 has 19 amino acids. With 5 bases clipped from V and 2 bases from J, the junction kept 13 bases outside the gene matches. DNA of the CDR3: TGTGCCAGCAGCACCCTCGGCCTAGCGGGGGGGAAGCCCTACAATGAGCAGTTCTTC. Amino acids: CASSTLGLAGGKPYNEQFF.

The J gene is TRBJ2-7, the V gene TRBV5-4; 7 bases line up with TRBD1. CDR3 length: 12 residues. V lost 4 bases and J lost 3; bases outside the gene matches: 1. Germline V CDR1 and CDR2: SGHNT, YYREEE (reference sequence). The DNA for the CDR3 is TGTGCCAGCAGCCGACAGGGCTACGAGCAGTACGTC. This gives the protein CASSRQGYEQYV.

This clone occurred once. The chain joins TRBV7-3 to TRBJ1-4, with D maybe TRBD1 (5 bases). Germline V gives CDR1 SGHTA, CDR2 FQGTGA. CDR3 length: 15 amino acids. V was trimmed by 5 bases and J by 8 bases, leaving 18 bases between them. The CDR3 DNA reads TGTGCCAGCAGCAAACTACATGGGGGGTGGGAAAAACTGTTTTTT. Its translation is CASSKLHGGWEKLFF.

This chain uses TRBV2 with TRBJ1-1, with TRBD1 matching 8 bases. Looked up from germline, CDR1 is SNHLY and CDR2 is FYNNEI. The CDR3 has 14 amino acids. The V segment lost 6 bases and the J segment 1 base; nucleotides outside the gene matches: 4. The CDR3 DNA is TGTGCCAGCAGAGCCGGGACAGGGAACACTGAAGCTTTCTTT. This sequence encodes CASRAGTGNTEAFF.

CDR3 coding DNA: TGCGCCAGCAGCCAAACAAAGACAGCAACTAACTATGGCTACACCTTC. Its protein product is CASSQTKTATNYGYTF. V is TRBV4-1 and J is TRBJ1-2; TRBD1 might be the D (5 bases). There are 16 residues in the CDR3. The germline V gene has CDR1 MGHRA and CDR2 YSYEKL. Trimming took off 2 bases at V and 0 bases at J, with 13 bases between the two ends.

The rearrangement joins TRBV27 to TRBJ2-3, with D possibly being TRBD1 (5 bases). The CDR3 consists of 16 residues. V lost 6 bases, J lost 0 bases, and 16 bases lay in between. CDR1 and CDR2 from the germline V gene are MNHEY and SMNVEV (reference sequence). Written as DNA, the CDR3 is TGTGCCAGCAGCACGATTAGACAGCCCAGCACAGATACGCAGTATTTT. Protein product: CASSTIRQPSTDTQYF.

The chain joins TRBV4-1 to TRBJ1-1; TRBD1 is a possible D gene (5 bases). Germline V gene lookup returns CDR1 MGHRA and CDR2 YSYEKL. V gave up 3 bases and J gave up 2 bases, with 10 bases separating them. The CDR3 is 14 residues long. CDR3 nucleotide sequence: TGCGCCAGCAGCCAGGGACTGATCAACACTGAAGCTTTCTTT. Its translation is CASSQGLINTEAFF.

The chain has TRBV19 and TRBJ1-1; weak D call: TRBD1 (5 bases). V was cut by 5 bases and J by 5 bases, with 15 bases left in between. The germline CDR1 and CDR2 sequences are LNHDA and SQIVND (reference sequence). This CDR3 has 14 residues. This CDR3 is CASSLKDGGTEAFF. The CDR3 nucleotides read TGTGCCAGTAGTCTAAAGGACGGGGGGACTGAAGCTTTCTTT.

V is TRBV7-2 and J is TRBJ2-3; tentatively, D is TRBD2 (6 bases). CDR1 is SGHTA, CDR2 FQGNSA, per germline. Trimming stripped 5 bases from V and 0 bases from J, with 12 bases between. The CDR3 is 15 amino acids. In nucleotides, the CDR3 is TGTGCCAGCAGCCCATTAGCGGCTAGCACAGATACGCAGTATTTT. Its translation is CASSPLAASTDTQYF.

The chain uses TRBV7-6 and TRBJ2-1, with D possibly being TRBD2 (5 bases). CDR1 SGHVS and CDR2 FNYEAQ come from the germline V gene. With 2 bases removed from V and 9 bases from J, the gap between germline ends came to 5 bases. The CDR3 spans 11 residues. The DNA for the CDR3 is TGTGCCAGCAGCTTACTAGCTGAGCAGTTCTTC. Translating it yields CASSLLAEQFF.

In DNA, the CDR3 is TGCGCCAGCAGCCAAGAGGGAGGATTGTTGAACACTGAAGCTTTCTTT. It codes for CASSQEGGLLNTEAFF. The chain carries TRBV4-1 and TRBJ1-1; no clear D. This CDR3 spans 16 amino acids. Germline V CDR1 and CDR2: MGHRA, YSYEKL. V shed 0 bases and J shed 0 bases, with 11 bases lying between them.

This sequence joins TRBV4-1 and TRBJ1-2; TRBD1 is a possible D gene (5 bases). The CDR3 is 14 residues long. Germline CDR1 is MGHRA and CDR2 is YSYEKL. Between the trimmed V and J ends, which lost 8 bases and 8 bases, there was a span of 21 bases. CDR3 sequence reads: CASGNPGGWGGYTF. For the CDR3, the DNA is TGCGCCAGCGGAAACCCGGGGGGTTGGGGCGGCTACACCTTC.

The chain's CDR3 is CASSSSTRDRGEETQYF. The CDR3 DNA is TGTGCCAGCAGCTCATCGACCCGGGACAGGGGAGAAGAGACCCAGTACTTC. The chain is built from TRBV7-9 and TRBJ2-5, with 10 bases aligning to TRBD1. The CDR3 covers 17 residues. Germline V gene sequence: CDR1 SEHNR, CDR2 FQNEAQ (reference sequence). J gave up 3 bases and V 4 bases, and 11 bases lay outside the gene matches.